Shown below are 9 T cell receptor beta chains from a single sample sequenced in a study of regulatory T cells in long-lasting Graves disease. Library construction for TCR beta used iRepertoire HTBI primers and Arm-PCR of CDR3 regions. TCRdb called the multiplex PCR reads again in MiXCR, with one record for every CDR3 protein. Among some 420,000 distinct CDR3 sequences, under 25% were seen once, and the ten largest hold under 15%. Time point given: persistent/refractory GD, antithyroid drugs over 5 years with positive TRAb. Construction of the TCR library relied on RNA isolated from PBMCs. The input for sequencing was peripheral blood mononuclear cells (PBMCs), taken when the disease was refractory, from a patient treated with antithyroid drugs. These receptors all come from a female donor with Graves disease.

The chain is built from TRBV11-2 and TRBJ2-7, with D maybe TRBD1 (5 bases). The length of the CDR3 is 17 residues. Trimming took 2 bases from V and 3 from J, leaving 20 bases between them. Germline-derived CDR1 and CDR2 are SGHAT and FQNNGV. The CDR3 here is CASSLRDINRLLYEQYF. CDR3 in DNA: TGTGCCAGCAGCTTAAGAGATATCAACAGGCTCCTCTACGAGCAGTACTTC.

This clonotype showed up many times. The chain couples TRBV28 to TRBJ1-5, with 9 bases fitting TRBD1. Germline CDR1 is MDHEN and CDR2 is SYDVKM. V shed 5 bases and J 3 bases; nucleotides not matched to a gene: 11. The CDR3 is made up of 17 amino acids. The CDR3: CASSPPSRTGVNQPQHF. CDR3 bases: TGTGCCAGCAGTCCGCCCTCGAGGACAGGGGTCAATCAGCCCCAGCATTTT.

In this sample, this clonotype turned up a few times. The chain carries TRBV20-1 and TRBJ2-7; TRBD2 matches 11 bases. The CDR3 spans 13 residues. Per germline, CDR1 DFQATT and CDR2 SNEGSKA (reference sequence). This chain's CDR3 is CSGGLAGSYEQYF. CDR3 sequence (DNA): TGCAGCGGTGGACTAGCGGGCTCCTACGAGCAGTACTTC.

This clonotype was observed many times. This chain joins TRBV7-2 and TRBJ1-2; D may be TRBD1 (6 bases). Between the trimmed V and J ends, which lost 4 bases and 8 bases, there was a span of 20 bases. The CDR3 is 15 residues long. The germline CDR1 and CDR2 sequences are SGHTA and FQGNSA. CDR3 amino acids: CASSSQGGGRWGYTF. In DNA form, the CDR3 reads TGTGCCAGCAGCTCCCAGGGAGGGGGTAGATGGGGCTACACCTTC.

This clonotype was recorded a few times. This sequence joins TRBV29-1 and TRBJ1-1, with TRBD1 identical over 8 bases. In germline, CDR1 is SQVTM, CDR2 ANQGSEA. This CDR3 has 15 residues. J gave up 2 bases and V 5 bases, and 10 bases lay outside the gene matches. As DNA, the CDR3 is TGCAGCGTTTCCCCCCAGGCAGGGGGCAACACTGAAGCTTTCTTT. It translates to CSVSPQAGGNTEAFF. The complete variable domain, with remaining parts taken from reference TRBV29-1 and TRBJ1-1, reads SAVISQKPSRDICQRGTSLTIQCQVDSQVTMMFWYRQQPGQSLTLIATANQGSEATYESGFVIDKFPISRPNLTFSTLTVSNMSPEDSSIYLCSVSPQAGGNTEAFFGQGTRLTVV.

This clonotype was counted many times. The genes are TRBV28 and TRBJ2-4; D is possibly TRBD1 (6 bases). V lost 3 bases and J lost 5, with 17 bases in between. CDR3 size: 16 residues. CDR1 and CDR2 from the germline V gene are MDHEN and SYDVKM. The CDR3 nucleotides read TGTGCCAGCAGTTTTAAGTGGCCGGACAGTGAAAACATTCAGTACTTC. It is translated as CASSFKWPDSENIQYF. The whole variable domain, remainder taken from reference TRBV28 and TRBJ2-4, is DVKVTQSSRYLVKRTGEKVFLECVQDMDHENMFWYRQDPGLGLRLIYFSYDVKMKEKGDIPEGYSVSREKKERFSLILESASTNQTSMYLCASSFKWPDSENIQYFGAGTRLSVL.

This clonotype has a count of ten or more. J is TRBJ2-7 and V is TRBV28; TRBD1 matches 8 bases. The trim removed 6 bases at V and 3 bases at J, leaving 4 bases unmatched. This CDR3 contains 13 residues. Per germline, CDR1 MDHEN and CDR2 SYDVKM. The CDR3 region is CASSFGQGYEQYF. Written as DNA, the CDR3 is TGTGCCAGCAGCTTCGGACAGGGCTACGAGCAGTACTTC. Full variable domain (outside the CDR3, taken from reference TRBV28 and TRBJ2-7): DVKVTQSSRYLVKRTGEKVFLECVQDMDHENMFWYRQDPGLGLRLIYFSYDVKMKEKGDIPEGYSVSREKKERFSLILESASTNQTSMYLCASSFGQGYEQYFGPGTRLTVT.

This clonotype came up many times. This sequence joins TRBV15 and TRBJ1-1; D may be TRBD1 (5 bases). The ends were cut back, 0 bases at V and 8 bases at J, with 10 bases in the middle. The CDR3 has 13 amino acids. Germline CDR1 and CDR2: LNHNV and YYDKDF (reference sequence). The CDR3 DNA reads TGTGCCACCAGCAGAGATCTAACAGGAGAAGCTTTCTTT. It specifies CATSRDLTGEAFF.

The chain combines TRBV14 with TRBJ2-7; possibly TRBD1 or TRBD2 for D (7 bases each). The CDR3 length is 14 residues. V was trimmed by 4 bases and J by 9 bases, leaving 19 bases between them. Germline lookup yields CDR1 SGHDN and CDR2 FVKESK. The CDR3 DNA follows: TGTGCCAGCAGCCCGGCAAGGACAGGCGGGGGGCAGTACTTC. As protein: CASSPARTGGGQYF.